This passage covers 14 T cell receptor beta chains from one sample sequenced in a study of PD-1 blockade in classical Hodgkin lymphoma. Each patient experienced a relapse that followed autologous stem cell transplantation, and brentuximab vedotin exposure varied. The protocol was immunoSEQ multiplex PCR, while the TCRdb copy is restricted to in-frame clones and leaves out a portion. The table includes around 40,000 clones, about three quarters detected once. Specimen: peripheral blood mononuclear cells (PBMCs), collected at baseline. These receptor sequences come from a human donor with classical Hodgkin lymphoma.

V and J are TRBV28 and TRBJ2-1; D may correspond to TRBD1 or TRBD2 (5 bases each). V was shortened by 5 bases and J by 12 bases, with 14 bases between the two germline ends. The CDR3 spans 12 residues. Germline CDR1 and CDR2: MDHEN and SYDVKM. The CDR3 sequence is CASSLPGTRQFF. The CDR3 DNA reads TGTGCCAGCAGTCTCCCCGGGACGCGGCAGTTCTTC. The variable domain in full, completed from reference TRBV28 and TRBJ2-1, reads DVKVTQSSRYLVKRTGEKVFLECVQDMDHENMFWYRQDPGLGLRLIYFSYDVKMKEKGDIPEGYSVSREKKERFSLILESASTNQTSMYLCASSLPGTRQFFGPGTRLTVL.

This chain uses TRBV6-1 with TRBJ1-5; 9 bases are shared with TRBD1. V was clipped by 2 bases and J by 7 bases; unmatched bases: 3. Per germline, CDR1 MNHNS and CDR2 SASEGT. The CDR3 loop spans 14 amino acids. The chain's CDR3 is CASSENRGLQPQHF. The CDR3 nucleotides read TGTGCCAGCAGTGAAAACAGGGGGCTGCAGCCCCAGCATTTT.

This clone occurred a few times. The V and J genes are TRBV7-6 and TRBJ2-7; D unclear. Germline values: CDR1 SGHVS, CDR2 FNYEAQ. V was pared by 1 base and J by 2 bases, with 9 bases between. The CDR3 sequence is 14 residues long. This chain's CDR3 is CASSLEGGPYEQYF. The CDR3 region has the DNA TGTGCCAGCAGCTTAGAGGGCGGCCCCTACGAGCAGTACTTC.

This chain uses TRBV27 with TRBJ2-5; 8 positions match TRBD2. The DNA end is a closer match to TRBJ2-7, so the J assignment may be wrong. The germline gives CDR1 MNHEY, CDR2 SMNVEV (reference sequence). The CDR3 length is 14 residues. The CDR3 loop is CASSQREIGYEQYF. DNA for the CDR3: TGTGCCAGCAGCCAGCGGGAGATCGGGTACGAGCAGTACTTC.

The chain links TRBV4-3 to TRBJ2-2; 8 bases align to TRBD2. Germline-derived CDR1 and CDR2 are LGHNA and YSLEER. V shed 3 bases, J shed 7 bases, and the junction held 1 base outside the gene matches. The CDR3 sequence is 13 residues long. The CDR3 loop reads CASSHGGVGELFF. The CDR3 nucleotides are TGCGCCAGCAGCCACGGGGGGGTCGGGGAGCTGTTTTTT.

The genes are TRBV7-2 and TRBJ2-7, with a tentative D call TRBD2 (5 bases). Germline V gives CDR1 SGHTA, CDR2 FQGNSA. The CDR3 sequence is 13 residues long. V lost 3 bases and J lost 3, with 9 bases in between. In DNA form, the CDR3 reads TGTGCCAGCAGCTTCGGACTCCTCTACGAGCAGTACTTC. It yields the protein CASSFGLLYEQYF.

The chain carries TRBV27 and TRBJ2-1; D ambiguous. This CDR3 spans 15 amino acids. Germline CDR1 reads MNHEY; CDR2 reads SMNVEV (reference sequence). V was clipped by 0 bases and J by 6 bases, with 12 bases between them. The CDR3 DNA sequence: TGTGCCAGCAGTTTATCGAGCGCCAGAAGCAATGAGCAGTTCTTC. This sequence encodes CASSLSSARSNEQFF.

This rearrangement joins TRBV9 to TRBJ2-5; TRBD1 or TRBD2 may be the D gene (5 bases each). Germline V gives CDR1 SGDLS, CDR2 YYNGEE. Trimming took 3 bases from V and 1 from J, leaving 13 bases between them. This CDR3 is built from 15 residues. CDR3 DNA: TGTGCCAGCAGCGACACTACGGGGCCCCAAGAGACCCAGTACTTC. This sequence encodes CASSDTTGPQETQYF.

This clone was picked up a small number of times. The genes are TRBV29-1 and TRBJ2-7; 8 bases are shared with TRBD2. This CDR3 comprises 13 residues. Germline CDR1 and CDR2: SQVTM and ANQGSEA. V shed 5 bases, J shed 1 base, and the junction held 4 bases outside the gene matches. The CDR3 DNA sequence: TGCAGCGTTCTAAGCGGGAGATCCTACGAGCAGTACTTC. Its translation is CSVLSGRSYEQYF.

By sample fraction, this clone is medium-sized (0.01 to 0.1%). The J gene is TRBJ2-1, the V gene TRBV15; 11 bases fit TRBD2. Trimming took 0 bases from V and 7 from J; bases not matched to a gene: 11. The CDR3 has 18 residues. CDR1 and CDR2 (germline): LNHNV, YYDKDF (reference sequence). The CDR3 nucleotides read TGTGCCACCAGCAGAGACGGTCAGGCACTAGCGGGAGAGAATGAGCAGTTCTTC. It yields the protein CATSRDGQALAGENEQFF.

This chain uses TRBV7-2 with TRBJ1-3; TRBD1 matches at 8 bases. The germline V gene has CDR1 SGHTA and CDR2 FQGNSA. V lost 6 bases to trimming and J lost 6 bases; unmatched junction nucleotides: 4. CDR3 size: 13 residues. The chain's CDR3 is CASRTGVENTIYF. The CDR3 nucleotides read TGTGCCAGCAGGACAGGGGTTGAAAACACCATATATTTT.

The chain couples TRBV13 to TRBJ2-7; maybe TRBD2 (6 bases). V was clipped by 2 bases and J by 3 bases, with 11 bases between them. Per germline, CDR1 PRHDT and CDR2 FYEKMQ (reference sequence). This CDR3 region has 14 residues. In DNA, the CDR3 is TGTGCCAGCAGCTTAAAGGGACTGCACTACGAGCAGTACTTC. Protein sequence: CASSLKGLHYEQYF.

The V and J genes are TRBV19 and TRBJ1-5, with TRBD1 as a possible D gene (5 bases). Germline loops: CDR1 LNHDA, CDR2 SQIVND (reference sequence). The CDR3 consists of 16 residues. V lost 5 bases, J lost 3 bases, and 17 bases lay in between. CDR3 sequence: CASSPLGGVLNQPQHF. CDR3 DNA: TGTGCCAGTAGTCCCCTGGGGGGGGTCCTCAATCAGCCCCAGCATTTT.

This CDR3 is CASSQGGGGADTQYF. The CDR3 DNA follows: TGCGCCAGCAGCCAGGGGGGGGGTGGGGCAGATACGCAGTATTTT. The chain combines TRBV4-3 with TRBJ2-3; TRBD2 agrees at 7 bases. The CDR3 length is 15 residues. J lost 4 bases, V lost 3 bases, and 7 bases had no gene match. Germline lookup yields CDR1 LGHNA and CDR2 YSLEER.